A single sample gave rise to the 7 T cell receptor beta chains below, sequenced in a study of blood T cell repertoires in COVID-19. Profiled with immunoSEQ multiplex PCR; TCRdb holds only in-frame clones, not every one. The sample holds fewer than 250,000 clones; around nine tenths are singletons and the top ten take 6.2%. The material sequenced was peripheral blood. The receptors here all came from a woman between 40 and 50 years old who had recovered from COVID-19.

V is TRBV7-8 and J is TRBJ1-4; a weak D match, TRBD1 (5 bases). V was cut by 2 bases and J by 5 bases, with 12 bases left in between. The CDR3 sequence is 15 residues long. Per the germline V gene, CDR1 is SGHVS and CDR2 is FQNEAQ. CDR3 amino acids: CASSLSTGLNEKLFF. CDR3 in DNA: TGTGCCAGCAGCTTAAGTACAGGTTTAAATGAAAAACTGTTTTTT.

V usage is TRBV7-6 and J usage is TRBJ1-4; 9 bases match TRBD1. CDR1 is SGHVS and CDR2 is FNYEAQ in the germline V gene. The CDR3 has 15 amino acids. V was clipped by 2 bases and J by 7 bases; unmatched bases: 5. As DNA, the CDR3 is TGTGCCAGCAGCTTAACAGGGGGCGGAGGTGAAAAACTGTTTTTT. Translation gives CASSLTGGGGEKLFF.

This clone was found a few times. V gene TRBV7-2 combines with J gene TRBJ1-1; D may be TRBD1 (5 bases). CDR1 is SGHTA and CDR2 is FQGNSA in the germline V gene. The CDR3 has 12 residues. Trimming shortened V by 2 bases and J by 10 bases, and 11 bases separated the two germline ends. The DNA for the CDR3 is TGTGCCAGCAGCTTACTACAGGTTAGAGCTTTCTTT. Translating it yields CASSLLQVRAFF. Filled out from reference TRBV7-2 and TRBJ1-1, the complete variable domain reads GAGVSQSPSNKVTEKGKDVELRCDPISGHTALYWYRQSLGQGLEFLIYFQGNSAPDKSGLPSDRFSAERTGGSVSTLTIQRTQQEDSAVYLCASSLLQVRAFFGQGTRLTVV.

The chain employs TRBV3-1 (or the pseudogene TRBV3-2) and TRBJ2-7, with 13 bases aligning to TRBD2. The CDR3 extends over 15 amino acids. Per germline, CDR1 LGHDT and CDR2 YNNKEL (reference sequence). The V and J ends lost 5 bases and 6 bases, in that order; junction bases with no gene match: 7. CDR3 nucleotides: TGTGCCAGCAGCTACAGGACTAGCGGGAGATCCGAGCAGTACTTC. Its protein product is CASSYRTSGRSEQYF.

The V and J genes are TRBV18 and TRBJ2-1; 7 positions agree with TRBD2. This CDR3 is 17 amino acids long. Germline CDR1 is KGHSH and CDR2 is LQKENI. V lost 2 bases to trimming and J lost 5 bases; unmatched junction nucleotides: 12. The CDR3 DNA sequence: TGTGCCAGCTCACCAATTAAGCGCCTAGCGGATAACAATGAGCAGTTCTTC. Encoded protein: CASSPIKRLADNNEQFF.

The V and J genes are TRBV7-9 and TRBJ2-7, with D possibly TRBD2 on 7 matching bases. The V end lost 5 bases, the J end lost 6 bases, and 17 bases lay between the germline ends. This CDR3 region has 14 residues. Germline assignment: CDR1 SEHNR and CDR2 FQNEAQ (reference sequence). CDR3 nucleotides: TGTGCCAGCAGCCTCGGGGGCGGGAGTCGCGAGCAGTACTTC. This sequence encodes CASSLGGGSREQYF.

V gene TRBV7-8 combines with J gene TRBJ1-1, with D uncertain. Germline assignment: CDR1 SGHVS and CDR2 FQNEAQ. CDR3 length: 14 amino acids. The V gene lost 5 bases and the J gene lost 2 bases, with 12 bases spanning the gap. CDR3 in DNA: TGTGCCAGCAGCCTCCGACGCGGCAACACTGAAGCTTTCTTT. The encoded protein is CASSLRRGNTEAFF.